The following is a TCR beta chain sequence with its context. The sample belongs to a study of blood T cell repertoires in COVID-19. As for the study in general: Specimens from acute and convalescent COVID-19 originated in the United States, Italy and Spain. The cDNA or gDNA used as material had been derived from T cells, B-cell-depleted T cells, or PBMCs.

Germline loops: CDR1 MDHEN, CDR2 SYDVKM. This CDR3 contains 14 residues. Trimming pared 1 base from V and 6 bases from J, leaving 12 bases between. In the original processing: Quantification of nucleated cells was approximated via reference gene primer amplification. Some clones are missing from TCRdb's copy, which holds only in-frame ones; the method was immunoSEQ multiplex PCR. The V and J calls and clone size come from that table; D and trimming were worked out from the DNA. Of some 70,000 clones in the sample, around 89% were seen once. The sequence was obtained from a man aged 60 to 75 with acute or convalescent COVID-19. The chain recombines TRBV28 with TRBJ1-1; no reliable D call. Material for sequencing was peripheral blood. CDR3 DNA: TGTGCCAGCAGTTTATCCGCGGGGTGGGCTGAAGCTTTCTTT. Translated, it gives CASSLSAGWAEAFF.